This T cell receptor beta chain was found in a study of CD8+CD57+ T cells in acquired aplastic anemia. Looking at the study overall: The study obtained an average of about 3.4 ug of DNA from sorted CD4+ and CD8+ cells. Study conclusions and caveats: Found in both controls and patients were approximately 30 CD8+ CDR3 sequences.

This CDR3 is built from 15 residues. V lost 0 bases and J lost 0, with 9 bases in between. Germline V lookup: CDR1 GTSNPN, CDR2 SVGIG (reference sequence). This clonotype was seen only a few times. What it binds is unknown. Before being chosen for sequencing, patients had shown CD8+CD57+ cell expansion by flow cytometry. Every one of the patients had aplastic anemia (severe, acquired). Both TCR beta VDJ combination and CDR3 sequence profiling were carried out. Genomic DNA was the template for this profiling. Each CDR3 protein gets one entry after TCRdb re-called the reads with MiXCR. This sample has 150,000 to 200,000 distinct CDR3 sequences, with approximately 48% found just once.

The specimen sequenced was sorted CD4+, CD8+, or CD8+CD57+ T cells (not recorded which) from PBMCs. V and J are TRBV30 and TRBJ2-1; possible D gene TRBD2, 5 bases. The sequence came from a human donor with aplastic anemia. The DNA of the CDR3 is TGTGCCTGGAGTGTGTCCGGAGGCTCCTACAATGAGCAGTTCTTC. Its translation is CAWSVSGGSYNEQFF.